This TCR beta chain came from a study of CD8+ T cells in alopecia areata. Across the whole study: Among treated patients, oral tofacitinib was administered at 5 to 10 mg twice daily.

The germline V gene encodes CDR1 SGHRS and CDR2 YFSETQ. This CDR3 region has 15 residues. Trimming shortened V by 0 bases and J by 6 bases, and 13 bases separated the two germline ends. Treatment described: oral pan-JAK inhibitor, 5-10 mg twice daily. Peripheral blood and lesional scalp punch biopsies came from alopecia areata patients. This clone was counted only a few times. Sequencing templates came from extracted RNA that was reverse transcribed into cDNA. TCRdb's copy holds only in-frame clones and misses some; the assay was immunoSEQ multiplex PCR. This repertoire shows about 160,000 clones, approximately 62% found once; its top ten account for approximately 15%.

Sequencing was performed on CD4+ T cells sorted from blood, taken at week 24, from a patient treated with tofacitinib. This clonotype originated in a human donor with alopecia areata. The J gene is TRBJ1-5, the V gene TRBV5-1; D might be TRBD1 (5 bases). This CDR3 is CASSLEGSAGQPQHF. The CDR3 nucleotides read TGCGCCAGCAGCTTGGAGGGGTCCGCGGGTCAGCCCCAGCATTTT.